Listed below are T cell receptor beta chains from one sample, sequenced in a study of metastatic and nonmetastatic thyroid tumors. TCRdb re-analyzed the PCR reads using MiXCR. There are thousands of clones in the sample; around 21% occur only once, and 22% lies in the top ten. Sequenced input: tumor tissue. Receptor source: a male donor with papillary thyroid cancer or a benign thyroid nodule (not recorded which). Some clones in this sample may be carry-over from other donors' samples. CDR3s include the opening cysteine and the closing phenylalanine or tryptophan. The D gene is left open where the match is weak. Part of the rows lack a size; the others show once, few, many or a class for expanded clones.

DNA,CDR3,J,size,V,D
TGTGCCAGCAGTTACGGGACAGGTTGGAGGAACACTGAAGCTTTCTTT,CASSYGTGWRNTEAFF,TRBJ1-1,-,TRBV6-2/TRBV6-3,TRBD1
TGCAGTGCTAGAGAGCCCGACAGCTCCTACGAGCGGTACTTC,CSAREPDSSYERYF,TRBJ2-7,medium-sized,TRBV20-1,-
TGCAGTGCTAGTTGGGGGACAGGGGTGGAATACAATGAGCAGTTCTTC,CSASWGTGVEYNEQFF,TRBJ2-1,large,TRBV20-1,TRBD1
TGCAGCGTTAGAGCGGGAGGGAATGAGCAGTTCTTC,CSVRAGGNEQFF,TRBJ2-1,many,TRBV29-1,TRBD2
TGTGCCACCAGCAGAGTTGGGTCGGGGGAAAAACTGTTTTTT,CATSRVGSGEKLFF,TRBJ1-4,large,TRBV15,-
TGTGCCAGCAGCCAAGGAAGGGGAGCCAAAAACATTCAGTACTTC,CASSQGRGAKNIQYF,TRBJ2-4,medium-sized,TRBV3-1,-
TGTGCCAGCAGCCTCCCGGGACTCGACACCGGGGAGCTGTTTTTT,CASSLPGLDTGELFF,TRBJ2-2,-,TRBV7-2,-
TGTGCCAGCAGCTTGTGGGTTCGCAATGAGCAGTTCTTC,CASSLWVRNEQFF,TRBJ2-1,-,TRBV5-6,-
TGTGCCAGCAGTCGGTTCGGGATACAGAACACCGGGGAGCTGTTTTTT,CASSRFGIQNTGELFF,TRBJ2-2,many,TRBV2,-
TGTGCCAGCAGTTTCGGGGCTAGCAATCAGCCCCAGCATTTT,CASSFGASNQPQHF,TRBJ1-5,many,TRBV28,-
TGTGCCAGCAGTTTTGAACTAGCGGGAGTGCTCTACAATGAGCAGTTCTTC,CASSFELAGVLYNEQFF,TRBJ2-1,many,TRBV27,TRBD2
TGTGCCAGCAGTTTTTTAAAGACTAGCGGGGCCTACGAGCAGTACTTC,CASSFLKTSGAYEQYF,TRBJ2-7,-,TRBV27,TRBD2
TGTGCCAGCCGGGGAGATACGCAGTATTTT,CASRGDTQYF,TRBJ2-3,many,TRBV2,-
TGTGCCAGCGTGCTAGCGGGTGGGGAGACCCAGTACTTC,CASVLAGGETQYF,TRBJ2-5,-,TRBV6-1,TRBD2
TGTGCCAGCAGTGTAGCGACACTCGGAGACCTGAACACTGAAGCTTTCTTT,CASSVATLGDLNTEAFF,TRBJ1-1,many,TRBV2,-
TGTGCCAGCAGCCCGGGGACAGGAATAACTAGCACAGATACGCAGTATTTT,CASSPGTGITSTDTQYF,TRBJ2-3,-,TRBV11-2,TRBD1